In this sample, the clone carrying this T cell receptor (beta chain) turned up many times. These data come from a study of naive and memory T cell subsets. Whole blood, 2.5 ml, came from adult healthy volunteers. Cells were not sorted; total RNA input targeted roughly 1 to 1,100 ng. Blood and skin TCR RNA was reverse transcribed with alpha and beta constant primers. Ligated cDNA underwent four rounds of PCR with nested alpha and beta constant region primers and SP2. TCRdb reprocessed the 5' RACE reads via MiXCR and lists one record per CDR3 protein. Of tens of thousands of distinct CDR3 sequences listed, less than 25% are singletons. The germline V gene encodes CDR1 DFQATT and CDR2 SNEGSKA (reference sequence). CDR3 length equals 17 residues. Losses at the gene ends were 8 bases for V and 5 bases for J; bases not matched to a gene: 16.

The rearrangement links TRBV20-1 to TRBJ2-1; TRBD2 matches 12 bases. This clonotype was sampled from a female donor in good health. The chain's CDR3 is CSSLGRTSGILDNEQFF. CDR3 nucleotide sequence: TGCAGTTCTCTCGGTAGGACTAGCGGGATTCTCGACAATGAGCAGTTCTTC.